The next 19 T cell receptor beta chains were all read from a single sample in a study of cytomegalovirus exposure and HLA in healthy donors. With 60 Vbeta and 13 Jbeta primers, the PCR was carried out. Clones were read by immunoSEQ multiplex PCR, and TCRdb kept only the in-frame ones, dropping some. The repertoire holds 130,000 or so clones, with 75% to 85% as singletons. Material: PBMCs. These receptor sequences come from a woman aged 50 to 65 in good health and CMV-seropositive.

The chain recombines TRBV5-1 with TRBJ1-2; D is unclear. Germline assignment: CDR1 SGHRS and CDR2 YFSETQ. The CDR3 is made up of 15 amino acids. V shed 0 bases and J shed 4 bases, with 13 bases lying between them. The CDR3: CASSLGGSPVYGYTF. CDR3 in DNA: TGCGCCAGCAGCTTGGGCGGTTCCCCCGTCTATGGCTACACCTTC.

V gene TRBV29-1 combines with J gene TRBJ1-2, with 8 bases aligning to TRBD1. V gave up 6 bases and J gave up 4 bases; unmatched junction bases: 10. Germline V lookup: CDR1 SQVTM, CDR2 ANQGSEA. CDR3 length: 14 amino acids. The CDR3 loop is CSVGIPGQVYGYTF. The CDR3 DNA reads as TGCAGCGTCGGAATTCCGGGACAGGTCTATGGCTACACCTTC. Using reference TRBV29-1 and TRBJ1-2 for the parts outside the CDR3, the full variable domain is SAVISQKPSRDICQRGTSLTIQCQVDSQVTMMFWYRQQPGQSLTLIATANQGSEATYESGFVIDKFPISRPNLTFSTLTVSNMSPEDSSIYLCSVGIPGQVYGYTFGSGTRLTVV.

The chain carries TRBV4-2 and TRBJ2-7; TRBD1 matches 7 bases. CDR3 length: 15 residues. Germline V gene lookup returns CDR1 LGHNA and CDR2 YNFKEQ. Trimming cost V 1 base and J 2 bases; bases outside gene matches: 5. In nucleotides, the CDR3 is TGTGCCAGCAGCCAAGGGTCGGGACAGACCTACGAGCAGTACTTC. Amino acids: CASSQGSGQTYEQYF.

CDR3 region: CASSFVSGRVDEQYF. CDR3 DNA sequence: TGTGCCAGCAGTTTTGTTTCGGGAAGAGTTGACGAGCAGTACTTC. The chain employs TRBV6-5 and TRBJ2-7; tentative D call: TRBD2 (5 bases). Germline values: CDR1 MNHEY, CDR2 SVGAGI. The CDR3 is 15 residues long. V dropped 4 bases and J dropped 5 bases, with 18 bases sitting between them.

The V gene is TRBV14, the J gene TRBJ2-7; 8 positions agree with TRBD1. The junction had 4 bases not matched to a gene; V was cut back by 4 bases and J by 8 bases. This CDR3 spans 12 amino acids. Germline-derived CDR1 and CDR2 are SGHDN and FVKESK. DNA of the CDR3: TGTGCCAGCAGCCCGGACAGGGTACAGCAGTACTTC. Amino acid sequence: CASSPDRVQQYF.

This CDR3 reads CATRTEGQPQHF. As DNA, the CDR3 is TGTGCCACCCGGACGGAGGGTCAGCCCCAGCATTTT. This chain joins TRBV2 and TRBJ1-5; D call uncertain. CDR3 length equals 12 residues. Germline CDR1 and CDR2: SNHLY and FYNNEI. V shed 10 bases and J shed 6 bases, with 13 bases lying between them.

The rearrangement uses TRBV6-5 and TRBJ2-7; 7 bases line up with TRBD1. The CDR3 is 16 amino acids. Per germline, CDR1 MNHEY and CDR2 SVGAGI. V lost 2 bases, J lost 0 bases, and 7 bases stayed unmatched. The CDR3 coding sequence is TGTGCCAGCAGTTACGGGGACAGCCGGAGCTCCTACGAGCAGTACTTC. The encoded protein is CASSYGDSRSSYEQYF.

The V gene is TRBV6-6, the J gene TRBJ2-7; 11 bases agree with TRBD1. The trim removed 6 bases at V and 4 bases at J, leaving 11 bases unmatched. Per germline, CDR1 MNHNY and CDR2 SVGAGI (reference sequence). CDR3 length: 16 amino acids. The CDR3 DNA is TGTGCCAGCAGAATCTTAAGGTGGGACAGGGGGTACGAGCAGTACTTC. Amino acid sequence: CASRILRWDRGYEQYF.

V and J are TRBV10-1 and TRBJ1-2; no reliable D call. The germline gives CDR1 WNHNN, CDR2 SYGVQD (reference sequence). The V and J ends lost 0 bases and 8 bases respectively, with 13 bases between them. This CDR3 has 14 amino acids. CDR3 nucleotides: TGCGCCAGCAGTGAGTCGAGAGGTTCTATAGGCTACACCTTC. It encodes CASSESRGSIGYTF.

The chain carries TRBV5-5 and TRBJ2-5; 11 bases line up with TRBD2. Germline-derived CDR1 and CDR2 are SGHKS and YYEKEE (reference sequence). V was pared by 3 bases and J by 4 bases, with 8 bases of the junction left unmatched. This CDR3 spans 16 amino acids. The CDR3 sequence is CASSSPPSGGIETQYF. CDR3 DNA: TGTGCCAGCAGCTCCCCCCCTAGCGGGGGGATAGAGACCCAGTACTTC.

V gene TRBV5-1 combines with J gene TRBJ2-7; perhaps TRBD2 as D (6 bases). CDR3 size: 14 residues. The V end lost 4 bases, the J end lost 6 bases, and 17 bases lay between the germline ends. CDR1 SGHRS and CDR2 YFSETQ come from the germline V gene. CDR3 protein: CASSQGPLEGEQYF. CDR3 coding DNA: TGCGCCAGCAGCCAGGGACCCTTGGAGGGCGAGCAGTACTTC.

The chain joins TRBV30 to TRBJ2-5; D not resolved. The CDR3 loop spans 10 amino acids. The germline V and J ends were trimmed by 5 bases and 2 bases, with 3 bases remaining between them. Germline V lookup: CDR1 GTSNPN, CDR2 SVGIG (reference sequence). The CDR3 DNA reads TGTGCCTGGGTACAAGAGACCCAGTACTTC. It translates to CAWVQETQYF.

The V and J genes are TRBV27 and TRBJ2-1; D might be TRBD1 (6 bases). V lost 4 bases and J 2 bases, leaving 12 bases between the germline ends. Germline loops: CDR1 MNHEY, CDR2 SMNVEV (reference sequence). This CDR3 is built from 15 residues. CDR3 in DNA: TGTGCCAGCAGTTCGTGGGACACCCCCTACAATGAGCAGTTCTTC. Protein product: CASSSWDTPYNEQFF.

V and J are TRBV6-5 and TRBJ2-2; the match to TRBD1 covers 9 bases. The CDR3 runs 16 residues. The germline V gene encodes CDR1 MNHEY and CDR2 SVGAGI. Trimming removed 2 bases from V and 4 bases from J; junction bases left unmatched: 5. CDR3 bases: TGTGCCAGCAGTTACCACAGGGGGCCGGGCACCGGGGAGCTGTTTTTT. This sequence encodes CASSYHRGPGTGELFF.

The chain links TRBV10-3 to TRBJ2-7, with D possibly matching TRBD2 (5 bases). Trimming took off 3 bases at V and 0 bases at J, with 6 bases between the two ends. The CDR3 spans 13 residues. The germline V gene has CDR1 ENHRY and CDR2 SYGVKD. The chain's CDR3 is CAISDGSSYEQYF. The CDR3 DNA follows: TGTGCCATCAGTGATGGGAGCTCCTACGAGCAGTACTTC.

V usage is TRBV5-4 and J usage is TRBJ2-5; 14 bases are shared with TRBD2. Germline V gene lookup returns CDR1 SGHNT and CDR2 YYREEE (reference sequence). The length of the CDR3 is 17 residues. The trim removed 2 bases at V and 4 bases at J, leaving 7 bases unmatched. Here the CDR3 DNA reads TGTGCCAGCAGCTTCCCGACTAGCGGGGGGGCCCCAGAGACCCAGTACTTC. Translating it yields CASSFPTSGGAPETQYF.

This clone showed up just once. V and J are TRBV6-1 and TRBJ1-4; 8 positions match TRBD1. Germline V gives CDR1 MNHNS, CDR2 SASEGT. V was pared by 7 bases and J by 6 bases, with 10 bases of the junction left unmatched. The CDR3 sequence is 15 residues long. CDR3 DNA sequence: TGTGCCAGCAACCTGGACAGGGCCCTTTATGAAAAACTGTTTTTT. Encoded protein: CASNLDRALYEKLFF.

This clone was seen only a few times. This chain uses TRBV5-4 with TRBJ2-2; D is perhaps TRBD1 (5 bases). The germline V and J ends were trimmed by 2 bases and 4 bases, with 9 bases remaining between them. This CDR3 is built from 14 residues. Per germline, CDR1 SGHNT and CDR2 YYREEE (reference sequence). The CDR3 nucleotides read TGTGCCAGCAGCTTAATGGGGCCCACCGGGGAGCTGTTTTTT. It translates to CASSLMGPTGELFF. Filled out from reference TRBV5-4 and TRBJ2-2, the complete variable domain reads ETGVTQSPTHLIKTRGQQVTLRCSSQSGHNTVSWYQQALGQGPQFIFQYYREEENGRGNFPPRFSGLQFPNYSSELNVNALELDDSALYLCASSLMGPTGELFFGEGSRLTVL.

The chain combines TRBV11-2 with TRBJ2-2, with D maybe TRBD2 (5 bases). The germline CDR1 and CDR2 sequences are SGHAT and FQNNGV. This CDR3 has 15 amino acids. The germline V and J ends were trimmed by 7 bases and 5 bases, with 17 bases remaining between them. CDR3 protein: CASTHKGPGTGELFF. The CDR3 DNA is TGTGCCAGCACCCACAAAGGGCCGGGGACCGGGGAGCTGTTTTTT.